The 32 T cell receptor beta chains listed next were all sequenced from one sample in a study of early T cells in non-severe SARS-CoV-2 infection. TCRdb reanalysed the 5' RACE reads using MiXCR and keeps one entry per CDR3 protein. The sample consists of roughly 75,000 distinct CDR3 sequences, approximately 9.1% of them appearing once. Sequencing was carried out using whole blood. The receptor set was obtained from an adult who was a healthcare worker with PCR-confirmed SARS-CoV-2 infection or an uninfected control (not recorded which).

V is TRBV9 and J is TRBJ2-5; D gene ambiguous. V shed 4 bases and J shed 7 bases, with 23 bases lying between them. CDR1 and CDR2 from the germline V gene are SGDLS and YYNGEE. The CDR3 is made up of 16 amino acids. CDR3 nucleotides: TGTGCCAGCAGCTCCCCAAGATCCGGGCCATCGAGGACCCAGTACTTC. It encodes CASSSPRSGPSRTQYF.

For the CDR3, the DNA is TGTGCCAGCAGCTTAGATATCTCGAAGAGGGATAGGATGTTGAAAAACATTCAGTACTTC. As protein: CASSLDISKRDRMLKNIQYF. The J gene is TRBJ2-4, the V gene TRBV11-2, with D maybe TRBD2 (5 bases). The V and J ends lost 0 bases and 4 bases respectively, with 25 bases between them. Germline V gene sequence: CDR1 SGHAT, CDR2 FQNNGV. The CDR3 sequence is 20 residues long.

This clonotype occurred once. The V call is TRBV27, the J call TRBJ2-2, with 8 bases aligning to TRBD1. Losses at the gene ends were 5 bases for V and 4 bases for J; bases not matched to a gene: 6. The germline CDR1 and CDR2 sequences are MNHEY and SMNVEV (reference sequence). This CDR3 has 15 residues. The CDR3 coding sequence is TGTGCCAGCAGTCACTCTACAGGGGGCACCGGGGAGCTGTTTTTT. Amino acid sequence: CASSHSTGGTGELFF.

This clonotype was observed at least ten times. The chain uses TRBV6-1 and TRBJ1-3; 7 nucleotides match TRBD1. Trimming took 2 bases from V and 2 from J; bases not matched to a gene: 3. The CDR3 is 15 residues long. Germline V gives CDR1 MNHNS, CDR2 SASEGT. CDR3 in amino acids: CASSELTGTGNTIYF. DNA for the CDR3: TGTGCCAGCAGTGAACTGACAGGGACTGGAAACACCATATATTTT.

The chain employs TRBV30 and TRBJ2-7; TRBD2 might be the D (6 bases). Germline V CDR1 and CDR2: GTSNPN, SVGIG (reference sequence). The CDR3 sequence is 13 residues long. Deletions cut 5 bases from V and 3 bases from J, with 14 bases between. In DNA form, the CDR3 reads TGTGCCTGGGGAATCGCGCGGGACTACGAGCAGTACTTC. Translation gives CAWGIARDYEQYF. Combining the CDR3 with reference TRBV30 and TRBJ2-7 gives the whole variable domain SQTIHQWPATLVQPVGSPLSLECTVEGTSNPNLYWYRQAAGRGLQLLFYSVGIGQISSEVPQNLSASRPQDRQFILSSKKLLLSDSGFYLCAWGIARDYEQYFGPGTRLTVT.

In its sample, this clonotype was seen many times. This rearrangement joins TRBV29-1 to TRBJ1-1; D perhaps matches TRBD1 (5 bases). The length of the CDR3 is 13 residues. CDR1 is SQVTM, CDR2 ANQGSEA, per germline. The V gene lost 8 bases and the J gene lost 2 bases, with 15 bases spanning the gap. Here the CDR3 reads CSTQGQLNTEAFF. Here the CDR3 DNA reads TGCAGCACCCAGGGTCAGCTCAACACTGAAGCTTTCTTT.

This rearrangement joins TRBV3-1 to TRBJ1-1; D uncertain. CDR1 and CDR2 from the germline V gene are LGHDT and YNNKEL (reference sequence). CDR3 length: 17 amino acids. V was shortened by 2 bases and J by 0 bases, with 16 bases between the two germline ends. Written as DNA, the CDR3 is TGTGCCAGCAGCCAAAGGTTCGGTGAGAGGCTGAACACTGAAGCTTTCTTT. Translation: CASSQRFGERLNTEAFF.

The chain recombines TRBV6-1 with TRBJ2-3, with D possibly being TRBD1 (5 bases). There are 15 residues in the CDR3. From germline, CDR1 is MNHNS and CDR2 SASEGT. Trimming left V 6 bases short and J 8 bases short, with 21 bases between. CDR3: CASSTTVLGGSTQYF. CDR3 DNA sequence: TGTGCCAGCAGCACGACAGTTCTTGGTGGCAGTACGCAGTATTTT.

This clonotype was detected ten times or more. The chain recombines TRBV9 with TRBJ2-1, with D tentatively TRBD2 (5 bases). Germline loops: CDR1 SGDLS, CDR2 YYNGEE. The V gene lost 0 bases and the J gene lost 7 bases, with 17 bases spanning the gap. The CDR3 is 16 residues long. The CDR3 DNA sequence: TGTGCCAGCAGCGTAGGGCTATCACTAGGTGGAAATGAGCAGTTCTTC. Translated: CASSVGLSLGGNEQFF.

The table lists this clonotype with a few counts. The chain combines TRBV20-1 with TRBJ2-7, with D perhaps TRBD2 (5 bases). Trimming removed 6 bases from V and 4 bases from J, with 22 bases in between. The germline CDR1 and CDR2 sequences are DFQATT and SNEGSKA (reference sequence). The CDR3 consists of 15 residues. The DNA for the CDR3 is TGCAGTGCCCTAGGAGTTGCGGGTCTAACTTACGAGCAGTACTTC. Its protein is CSALGVAGLTYEQYF.

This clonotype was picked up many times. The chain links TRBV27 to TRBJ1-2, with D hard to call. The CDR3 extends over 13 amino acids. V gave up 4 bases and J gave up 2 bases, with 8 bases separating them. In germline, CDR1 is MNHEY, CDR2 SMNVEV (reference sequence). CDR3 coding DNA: TGTGCCAGCAGTTCCACACCGAACTATGGCTACACCTTC. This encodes CASSSTPNYGYTF.

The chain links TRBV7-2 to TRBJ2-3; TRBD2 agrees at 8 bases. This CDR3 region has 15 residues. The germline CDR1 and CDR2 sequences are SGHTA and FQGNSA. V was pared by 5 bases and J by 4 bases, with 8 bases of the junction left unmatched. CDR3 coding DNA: TGTGCCAGCAGCCCAAGCGGGAGTTGGGCAGATACGCAGTATTTT. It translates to CASSPSGSWADTQYF.

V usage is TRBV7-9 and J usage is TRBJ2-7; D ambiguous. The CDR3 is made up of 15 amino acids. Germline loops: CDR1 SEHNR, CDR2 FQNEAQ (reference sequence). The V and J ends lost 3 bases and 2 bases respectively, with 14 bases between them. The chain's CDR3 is CASSLVPDTTYEQYF. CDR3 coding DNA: TGTGCCAGCAGCTTGGTCCCCGACACCACCTACGAGCAGTACTTC.

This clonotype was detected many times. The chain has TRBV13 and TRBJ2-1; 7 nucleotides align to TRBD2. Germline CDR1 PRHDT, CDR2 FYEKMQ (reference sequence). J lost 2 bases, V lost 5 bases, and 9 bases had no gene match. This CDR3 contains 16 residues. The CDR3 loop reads CASSLSLAGPYNEQFF. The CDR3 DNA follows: TGTGCCAGCAGCCTCTCCTTAGCGGGTCCCTACAATGAGCAGTTCTTC. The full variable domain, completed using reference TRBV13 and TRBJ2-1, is AAGVIQSPRHLIKEKRETATLKCYPIPRHDTVYWYQQGPGQDPQFLISFYEKMQSDKGSIPDRFSAQQFSDYHSELNMSSLELGDSALYFCASSLSLAGPYNEQFFGPGTRLTVL.

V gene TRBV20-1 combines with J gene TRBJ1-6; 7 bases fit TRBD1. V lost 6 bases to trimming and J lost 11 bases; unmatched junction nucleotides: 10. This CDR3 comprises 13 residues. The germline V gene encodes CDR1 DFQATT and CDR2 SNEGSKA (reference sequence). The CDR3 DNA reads TGCAGTGCCACCGGGACAGTGGGGACACCCCTCCACTTT. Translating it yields CSATGTVGTPLHF.

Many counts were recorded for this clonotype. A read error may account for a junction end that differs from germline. CDR3 DNA sequence: TGTGCCAGCAGCAAGGGGGGGGCCGAGGAGTACTTC. Translation: CASSKGGAEEYF. The gene calls are TRBV5-4 and TRBJ2-7, with D perhaps TRBD2 (7 bases). Germline V lookup: CDR1 SGHNT, CDR2 YYREEE (reference sequence). This CDR3 is 12 amino acids long.

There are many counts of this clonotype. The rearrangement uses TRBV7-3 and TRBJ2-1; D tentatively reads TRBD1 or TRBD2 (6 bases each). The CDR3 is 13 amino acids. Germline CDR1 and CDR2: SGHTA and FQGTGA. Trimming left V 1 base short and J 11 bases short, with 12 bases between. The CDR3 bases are TGTGCCAGCAGCTTAAACGGGGGCGGAAAGCAGTTCTTC. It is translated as CASSLNGGGKQFF. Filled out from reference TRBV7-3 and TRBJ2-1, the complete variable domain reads GAGVSQTPSNKVTEKGKYVELRCDPISGHTALYWYRQSLGQGPEFLIYFQGTGAADDSGLPNDRFFAVRPEGSVSTLKIQRTERGDSAVYLCASSLNGGGKQFFGPGTRLTVL.

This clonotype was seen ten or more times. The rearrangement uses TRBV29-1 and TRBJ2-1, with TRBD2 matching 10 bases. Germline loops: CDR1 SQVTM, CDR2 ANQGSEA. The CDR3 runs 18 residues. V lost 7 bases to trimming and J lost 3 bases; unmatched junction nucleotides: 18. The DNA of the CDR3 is TGCAGCGCCAGGTGGAGTCAAAGAGGGACTAGCGTCTACAATGAGCAGTTCTTC. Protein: CSARWSQRGTSVYNEQFF.

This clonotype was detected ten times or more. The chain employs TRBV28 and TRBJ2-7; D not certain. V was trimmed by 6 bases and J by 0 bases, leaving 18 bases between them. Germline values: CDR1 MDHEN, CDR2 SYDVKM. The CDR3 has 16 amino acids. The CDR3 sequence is CASSFVGVPSSYEQYF. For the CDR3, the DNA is TGTGCCAGCAGCTTCGTGGGCGTCCCTAGCTCCTACGAGCAGTACTTC.

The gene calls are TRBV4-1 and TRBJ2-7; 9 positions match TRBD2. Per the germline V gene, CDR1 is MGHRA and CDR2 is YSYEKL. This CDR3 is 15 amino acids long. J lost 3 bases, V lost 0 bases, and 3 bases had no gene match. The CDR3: CASSQELAGHYEQYF. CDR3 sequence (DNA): TGCGCCAGCAGCCAAGAACTAGCGGGCCACTACGAGCAGTACTTC.

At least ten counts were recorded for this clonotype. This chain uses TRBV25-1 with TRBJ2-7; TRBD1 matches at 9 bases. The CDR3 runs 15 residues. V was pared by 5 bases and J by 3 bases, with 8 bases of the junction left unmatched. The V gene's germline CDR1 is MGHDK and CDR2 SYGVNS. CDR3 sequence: CASSPSRDRDYEQYF. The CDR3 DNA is TGTGCCAGCAGTCCTTCCCGGGACAGGGACTACGAGCAGTACTTC.

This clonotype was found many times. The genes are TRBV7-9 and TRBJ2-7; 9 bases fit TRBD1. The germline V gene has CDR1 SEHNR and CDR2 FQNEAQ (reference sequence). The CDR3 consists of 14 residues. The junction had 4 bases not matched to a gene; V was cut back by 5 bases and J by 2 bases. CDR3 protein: CASSHRDRAYEQYF. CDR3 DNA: TGTGCCAGCAGCCATCGGGACAGGGCCTACGAGCAGTACTTC.

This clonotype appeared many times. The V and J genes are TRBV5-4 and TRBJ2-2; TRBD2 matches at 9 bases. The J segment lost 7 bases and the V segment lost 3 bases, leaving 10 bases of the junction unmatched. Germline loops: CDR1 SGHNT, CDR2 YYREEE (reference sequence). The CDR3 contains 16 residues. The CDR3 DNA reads TGTGCCAGCAGCTACGGGACTAGCAGGGAGAACGGGGAGCTGTTTTTT. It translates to CASSYGTSRENGELFF.

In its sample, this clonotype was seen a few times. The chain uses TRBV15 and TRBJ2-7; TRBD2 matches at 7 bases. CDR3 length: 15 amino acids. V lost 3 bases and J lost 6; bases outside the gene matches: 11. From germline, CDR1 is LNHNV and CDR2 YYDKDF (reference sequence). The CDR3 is CATSRGGLRPPEQYF. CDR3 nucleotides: TGTGCCACCAGCAGGGGGGGGTTACGGCCCCCCGAGCAGTACTTC.

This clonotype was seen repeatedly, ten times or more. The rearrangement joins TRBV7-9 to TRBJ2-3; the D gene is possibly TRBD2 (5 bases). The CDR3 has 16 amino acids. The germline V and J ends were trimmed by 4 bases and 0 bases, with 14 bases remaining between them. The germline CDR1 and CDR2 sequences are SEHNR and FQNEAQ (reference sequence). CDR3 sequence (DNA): TGTGCCAGCAGCTCCACTAGATCCACTAGCACAGATACGCAGTATTTT. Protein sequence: CASSSTRSTSTDTQYF.

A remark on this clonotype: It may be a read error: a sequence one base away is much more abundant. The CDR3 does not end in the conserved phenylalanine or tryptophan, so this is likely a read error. CDR3 region: CSVKAGLNTEAFY. In DNA, the CDR3 is TGCAGTGTTAAGGCCGGGTTGAACACTGAAGCTTTCTAT. The chain is built from TRBV20-1 and TRBJ1-1; the D is unclear. This CDR3 contains 13 residues. CDR1 and CDR2 from the germline V gene are DFQATT and SNEGSKA (reference sequence). V was trimmed by 7 bases and J by 0 bases, leaving 12 bases between them.

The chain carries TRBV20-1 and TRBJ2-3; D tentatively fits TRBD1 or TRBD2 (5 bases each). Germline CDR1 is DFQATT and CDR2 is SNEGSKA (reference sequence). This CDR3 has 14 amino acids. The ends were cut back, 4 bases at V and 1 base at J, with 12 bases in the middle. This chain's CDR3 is CSATGTRRTDTQYF. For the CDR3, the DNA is TGCAGTGCTACCGGGACCCGCCGCACAGATACGCAGTATTTT.

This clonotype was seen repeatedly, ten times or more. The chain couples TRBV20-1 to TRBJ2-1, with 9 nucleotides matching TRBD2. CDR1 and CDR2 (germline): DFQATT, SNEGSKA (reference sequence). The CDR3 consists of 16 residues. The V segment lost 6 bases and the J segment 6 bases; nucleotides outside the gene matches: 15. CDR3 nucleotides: TGCAGTGCCCGACCCGCGACTAGCGGAGAGCTCAATGAGCAGTTCTTC. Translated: CSARPATSGELNEQFF.

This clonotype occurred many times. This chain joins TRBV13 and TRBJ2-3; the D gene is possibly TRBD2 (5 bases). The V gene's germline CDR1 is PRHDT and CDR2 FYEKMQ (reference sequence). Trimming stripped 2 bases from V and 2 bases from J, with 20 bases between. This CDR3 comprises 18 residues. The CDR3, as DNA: TGTGCCAGCAGCTTAAACCGTTTCGGAGGAAGATTCACAGATACGCAGTATTTT. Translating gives CASSLNRFGGRFTDTQYF.

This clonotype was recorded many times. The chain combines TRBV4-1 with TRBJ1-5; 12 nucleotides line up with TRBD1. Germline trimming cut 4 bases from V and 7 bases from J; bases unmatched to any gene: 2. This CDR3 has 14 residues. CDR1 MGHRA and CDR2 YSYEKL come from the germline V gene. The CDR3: CASSRGTGGQPQHF. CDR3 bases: TGCGCCAGCAGCCGAGGGACAGGGGGCCAGCCCCAGCATTTT.

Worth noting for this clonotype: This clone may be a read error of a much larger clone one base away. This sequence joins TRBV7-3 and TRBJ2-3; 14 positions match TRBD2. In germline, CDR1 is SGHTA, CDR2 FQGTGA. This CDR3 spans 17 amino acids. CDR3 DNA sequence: TGTGCCCGCAGCTCCGGGACTAGCGGGAGATTCACAGATACGCAGTATTTT. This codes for CARSSGTSGRFTDTQYF.

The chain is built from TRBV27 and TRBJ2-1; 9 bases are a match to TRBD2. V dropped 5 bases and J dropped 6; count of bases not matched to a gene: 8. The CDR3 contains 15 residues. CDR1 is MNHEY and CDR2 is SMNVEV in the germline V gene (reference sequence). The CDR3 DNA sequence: TGTGCCAGCAGTCCATGGGGTAGCGGGAGCAATGAGCAGTTCTTC. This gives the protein CASSPWGSGSNEQFF.